A few counts support the clone carrying this T cell receptor (beta chain). This sample was included in a study of blood T cell repertoires in COVID-19. As for the study in general: Acute-phase and convalescent COVID-19 samples originated in the United States, Italy and Spain. Sample material is recorded as cDNA or gDNA derived from T cells, B-cell-depleted T cells, or PBMCs.

Original processing notes: How many nucleated cells were present was estimated from reference gene primer amplification. Measured with immunoSEQ multiplex PCR; TCRdb has only the in-frame clones, and not every one. V, J and clone size were drawn from that table, and D and trimming were deduced from the DNA. The table lists roughly 200,000 clones, 80% to 90% of them singletons. Germline CDR1 and CDR2: MNHEY and SMNVEV (reference sequence). CDR3 length equals 15 residues. Germline trimming cut 2 bases from V and 5 bases from J; bases unmatched to any gene: 7. The specimen sequenced was peripheral blood. The receptor was derived from a man aged 60-69 years who had recovered from COVID-19. The gene calls are TRBV27 and TRBJ2-7; the match to TRBD1 covers 9 bases. The CDR3 nucleotides are TGTGCCAGCAGTTTAGCAGGGACAGGGCTCAACGAGCAGTACTTC. Its translation: CASSLAGTGLNEQYF.